The 5 T cell receptor beta chains listed next were all sequenced from one sample in a study of early T cells in non-severe SARS-CoV-2 infection. MiXCR was run by TCRdb on the 5' RACE reads, yielding one entry per CDR3 protein. There are about 25,000 distinct CDR3 sequences in the sample; roughly 4.3% occur only once, and approximately 10% lies in the top ten. What was sequenced was whole blood. These receptors came from an adult who was a healthcare worker with PCR-confirmed SARS-CoV-2 infection or an uninfected control (not recorded which).

This clonotype was seen many times. V and J are TRBV7-3 and TRBJ1-6; tentative D call: TRBD1 (6 bases). CDR3 length: 14 amino acids. Trimming took off 5 bases at V and 14 bases at J, with 19 bases between the two ends. The germline V gene encodes CDR1 SGHTA and CDR2 FQGTGA. The CDR3 region has the DNA TGTGCCAGCAGCCCAGGACCGGGGGGCTCAGCCCTCCACTTT. It specifies CASSPGPGGSALHF. The full variable domain, completed using reference TRBV7-3 and TRBJ1-6, is GAGVSQTPSNKVTEKGKYVELRCDPISGHTALYWYRQSLGQGPEFLIYFQGTGAADDSGLPNDRFFAVRPEGSVSTLKIQRTERGDSAVYLCASSPGPGGSALHFGNGTRLTVT.

In nucleotides, the CDR3 is TGCAGCGTTCAAAGGGATGGAAATGAAAAACTGTTTTTT. Translation: CSVQRDGNEKLFF. J is TRBJ1-4 and V is TRBV29-1; no firm D call. V was clipped by 5 bases and J by 5 bases, with 12 bases between them. This CDR3 region has 13 residues. Germline CDR1 is SQVTM and CDR2 is ANQGSEA.

This clonotype came up many times. The chain couples TRBV20-1 to TRBJ2-5; possible D gene TRBD1, 6 bases. The CDR3 is 14 residues long. From germline, CDR1 is DFQATT and CDR2 SNEGSKA (reference sequence). The V end lost 2 bases, the J end lost 2 bases, and 12 bases lay between the germline ends. The CDR3, as DNA: TGCAGTGCTAGAACCGGGACACAACAAGAGACCCAGTACTTC. This encodes CSARTGTQQETQYF.

This clonotype was recorded many times. This chain uses TRBV7-8 with TRBJ2-5; D gene ambiguous. The CDR3 has 14 residues. The V gene lost 3 bases and the J gene lost 2 bases, with 10 bases spanning the gap. Per germline, CDR1 SGHVS and CDR2 FQNEAQ. This chain's CDR3 is CASSLTEIQETQYF. CDR3 in DNA: TGTGCCAGCAGCTTGACTGAGATACAAGAGACCCAGTACTTC.

This clonotype was seen more than once but under ten times. This chain uses TRBV7-8 with TRBJ2-7, with 7 bases matching TRBD1. V shed 5 bases and J 6 bases; nucleotides not matched to a gene: 16. This CDR3 has 16 residues. In germline, CDR1 is SGHVS, CDR2 FQNEAQ. CDR3 bases: TGTGCCAGCAGCCGAATACCACCTGGGGCAGGGGGCGAGCAGTACGTC. Translating gives CASSRIPPGAGGEQYV.